The present T cell receptor beta chain was sequenced within a study of T cell responses to AZD1222 COVID-19 vaccine (dated by TCRdb to the early 2020s). Concerning the study at large: Because spike-specific TCR depth and breadth did not differ between the two schedules, AZD1222 recipients who got a second dose at roughly 4 weeks were pooled with those who got a second dose at roughly 12 weeks. TCR sequencing covered approximately 230 trial participants: about 210 given two doses of AZD1222 and about 26 given two doses of MenACWY control vaccine. Enrollment into the trials was organized by age into subgroups of 18-55, 56-69 and 70-plus years, and those subgroups contained 148, 28 and 57 TCR-sequenced participants, respectively. What the authors observed across the whole study: Most participants were white British and females outnumbered males, and the authors suggested that clonal diversity may have been underestimated. The 56-69-year group was small, and its depth increase did not reach significance, likely because of low power. Spike-specific TCR breadth and depth rose significantly after two AZD1222 doses compared with day 0 and with MenACWY recipients. Reportedly, almost half of the unique spike-specific TCRs recognized epitopes lying outside the regions that are mutated in the B.1.351 and B.1.1.7 variants. The whole spike protein was spanned by vaccine-associated CD4 TCRs, and dominant responses were seen in regions 160-218 and 743-854. Conclusions about previously exposed vaccinees are limited because only five to seven AZD1222 recipients were SARS-CoV-2 seropositive at baseline. Because no samples from the day 14 peak response were available, repertoires could be characterized only after the peak T cell response.

Points on this clone: There is no known antigen for this receptor. The sample holds no much larger clone one base away, and base qualities are not on file.

Counted from cysteine to phenylalanine, this CDR3 has 15 amino acids. This entry keeps only the CDR3 DNA: 45 bases, framed from base 1. The CDR1 and CDR2 encoded by the germline V gene are KGHDR and SFDVKD. The V and J ends are trimmed by 4 bases and 4 bases, leaving 13 bases between them. The time point tag for this specimen amounts to: baseline before first vaccination. Samples from vaccinated people were obtained from the UK trials COV001 and COV002, which included a single-blind randomized controlled phase 2/3 trial of AZD1222 (ChAdOx1 nCoV-19) in healthy adults. For TCRbeta chain sequencing, PBMC samples from trial participants were taken at day 0 and at day 28 after the second dose. The CDR3 regions of human TCRbeta chains were analyzed by immunosequencing. As for the original processing: Repertoire TCRs were matched against a reference library of SARS-CoV-2-specific TCRs generated with the MIRA antigen-specificity platform. Breadth was defined as the fraction of unique TCRs that were SARS-CoV-2-associated, and depth was defined as the fraction of total T cells that were SARS-CoV-2-associated. Each spike-specific TCR was assigned to its reactive spike region and to a CD4 or CD8 class using the MIRA data. Log10-transformed breadth and depth values were compared by one-way ANOVA with Sidak's multiple comparisons tests. Here the immuneACCESS table is served through TCRdb, limited to in-frame sequences with V and J called. Missing clones are a known gap in these copies; in checked studies unresolved V genes cover under half, and the rest lacks a known reason. The D gene and trimming were derived from the DNA, and the V and J assignments and clone size from that table. This sample lists 150,000 or so clones; about 91% were detected once. Around 1.4% of the sample is held by the ten biggest clonotypes.

The sequence was obtained from an adult in good health. This sample comprised peripheral blood, obtained on day 0 of AZD1222 vaccination. The chain employs TRBV24-1 and TRBJ1-5; the D gene cannot be named for sure. This receptor carries the CDR3 CATSEEGRGNQPQHF. In nucleotides, the sequence is TGTGCCACCAGTGAGGAAGGGCGGGGTAATCAGCCCCAGCATTTT.